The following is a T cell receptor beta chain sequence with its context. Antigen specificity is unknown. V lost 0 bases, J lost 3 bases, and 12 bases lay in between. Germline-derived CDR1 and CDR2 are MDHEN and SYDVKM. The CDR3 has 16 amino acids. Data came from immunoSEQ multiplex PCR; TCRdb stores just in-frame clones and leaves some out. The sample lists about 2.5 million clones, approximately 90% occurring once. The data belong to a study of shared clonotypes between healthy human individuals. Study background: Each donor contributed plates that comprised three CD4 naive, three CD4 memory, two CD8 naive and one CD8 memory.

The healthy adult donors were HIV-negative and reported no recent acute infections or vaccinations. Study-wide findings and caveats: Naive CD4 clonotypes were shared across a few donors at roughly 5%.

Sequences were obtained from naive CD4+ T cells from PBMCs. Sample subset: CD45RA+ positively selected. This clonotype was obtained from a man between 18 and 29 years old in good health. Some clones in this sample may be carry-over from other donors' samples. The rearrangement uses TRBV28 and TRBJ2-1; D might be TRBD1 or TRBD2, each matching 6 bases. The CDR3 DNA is TGTGCCAGCAGTTTATGGAGGGGGGCGGGCTACAATGAGCAGTTCTTC. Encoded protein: CASSLWRGAGYNEQFF.